What follows are 17 T cell receptor beta chains derived from one specimen sequenced in a study of beta chain features in type 1 diabetes. cDNA synthesis used the whole RNA isolate, giving expressed TCRB sequences. Clones were read by immunoSEQ multiplex PCR, and TCRdb kept only the in-frame ones, dropping some. The table has 220,000 or so clones, 68% seen once; the top ten hold almost 0.055%. Sequences were obtained from naive CD4+ T cells from blood. The receptors stem from a man aged 30 to 39 in good health.

Points on this clone: The same CDR3 is also encoded by other DNA sequences in this sample. The gene calls are TRBV29-1 and TRBJ2-3; D may match TRBD1 or TRBD2 (5 bases each). The CDR3 spans 13 residues. V dropped 6 bases and J dropped 3 bases, with 13 bases sitting between them. CDR1 and CDR2 (germline): SQVTM, ANQGSEA. The CDR3 nucleotides read TGCAGCGTGAGAGGGGTGTATACAGATACGCAGTATTTT. It specifies CSVRGVYTDTQYF.

This clone occurred a few times. J is TRBJ2-1 and V is TRBV13; weak D call: TRBD1 (6 bases). Trimming shortened V by 8 bases and J by 4 bases, and 15 bases separated the two germline ends. The CDR3 extends over 14 amino acids. CDR1 and CDR2 from the germline V gene are PRHDT and FYEKMQ (reference sequence). DNA of the CDR3: TGTGCCAGCGCTAGTGTCGGACAGTACAATGAGCAGTTCTTC. Protein sequence: CASASVGQYNEQFF.

This CDR3 is CASSLELAVQEQYF. In DNA, the CDR3 is TGTGCCAGCAGCTTAGAACTAGCGGTACAGGAGCAGTACTTC. The chain carries TRBV11-2 and TRBJ2-7; 8 bases map to TRBD2. CDR1 and CDR2 (germline): SGHAT, FQNNGV. Losses at the gene ends were 0 bases for V and 7 bases for J; bases not matched to a gene: 5. This CDR3 has 14 residues.

This rearrangement joins TRBV5-1 to TRBJ2-4; no clear D gene. Germline V gene data show CDR1 as SGHRS and CDR2 as YFSETQ. Trimming took 0 bases from V and 0 from J, leaving 7 bases between them. The CDR3 totals 15 residues. DNA for the CDR3: TGCGCCAGCAGCTTGGAGGTCGGAGCCAAAAACATTCAGTACTTC. It specifies CASSLEVGAKNIQYF. Together with reference TRBV5-1 and TRBJ2-4, the CDR3 gives the full variable domain: KAGVTQTPRYLIKTRGQQVTLSCSPISGHRSVSWYQQTPGQGLQFLFEYFSETQRNKGNFPGRFSGRQFSNSRSEMNVSTLELGDSALYLCASSLEVGAKNIQYFGAGTRLSVL.

The chain carries TRBV18 and TRBJ2-5; maybe TRBD2 (6 bases). Germline CDR1 reads KGHSH; CDR2 reads LQKENI. This CDR3 is 13 amino acids long. V lost 3 bases to trimming and J lost 5 bases, with 10 bases between them. The CDR3 sequence: CASSPGGGETQYF. The CDR3 DNA is TGTGCCAGCTCACCGGGCGGAGGGGAGACCCAGTACTTC.

The V and J genes are TRBV14 and TRBJ2-1; a possible D gene is TRBD2 (6 bases). The V end was cut by 10 bases, the J end by 6 bases, with 16 bases between. Per the germline V gene, CDR1 is SGHDN and CDR2 is FVKESK. The CDR3 is 13 amino acids. The DNA for the CDR3 is TGTGCCACCCGGAGGGTCGCGATCAATGAGCAGTTCTTC. Translated, it gives CATRRVAINEQFF.

The table lists this clone with a few counts. This chain connects TRBV29-1 to TRBJ1-2; 9 positions agree with TRBD1. With 4 bases clipped from V and 8 bases from J, the junction kept 11 bases outside the gene matches. The CDR3 runs to 14 residues. Germline assignment: CDR1 SQVTM and CDR2 ANQGSEA. For the CDR3, the DNA is TGCAGCGTTGGATTCCGGACAGGGGTAGGCGGCTACACCTTC. This sequence encodes CSVGFRTGVGGYTF.

This chain connects TRBV29-1 to TRBJ2-2; D is ambiguous. V shed 6 bases and J shed 2 bases, with 7 bases lying between them. The germline V gene has CDR1 SQVTM and CDR2 ANQGSEA. CDR3 length: 12 residues. This CDR3 is CSVLTNTGELFF. The CDR3, as DNA: TGCAGCGTACTGACTAACACCGGGGAGCTGTTTTTT.

This clone was seen a single time. The chain joins TRBV5-1 to TRBJ2-1; D is possibly TRBD1 (5 bases). Germline assignment: CDR1 SGHRS and CDR2 YFSETQ. This CDR3 is built from 12 residues. With 4 bases removed from V and 7 bases from J, the gap between germline ends came to 9 bases. CDR3 nucleotide sequence: TGCGCCAGCAGCCCGGACAAAAATGAGCAGTTCTTC. The encoded protein is CASSPDKNEQFF.

The chain combines TRBV5-6 with TRBJ2-5; D perhaps matches TRBD1 (6 bases). The CDR3 contains 14 residues. The V end was cut by 4 bases, the J end by 5 bases, with 15 bases between. Germline assignment: CDR1 SGHDT and CDR2 YYEEEE. CDR3 sequence: CASSITGISETQYF. The CDR3, as DNA: TGTGCCAGCAGCATAACAGGGATTTCCGAGACCCAGTACTTC.

The genes are TRBV10-3 and TRBJ2-5; D ambiguous. Germline CDR1 reads ENHRY; CDR2 reads SYGVKD. V lost 3 bases to trimming and J lost 5 bases, with 10 bases between them. CDR3 size: 13 residues. CDR3 in DNA: TGTGCCATCAGTGAAGGGCGGTCGGAGACCCAGTACTTC. Protein product: CAISEGRSETQYF.

Notes on this clone: The identical CDR3 is also encoded by other nucleotide sequences in the sample. This rearrangement joins TRBV30 to TRBJ2-3; TRBD2 matches 7 bases. Germline V gene data show CDR1 as GTSNPN and CDR2 as SVGIG (reference sequence). V dropped 2 bases and J dropped 6; count of bases not matched to a gene: 5. CDR3 length equals 13 residues. The CDR3 sequence: CAWSLGGSDTQYF. The DNA for the CDR3 is TGTGCCTGGAGTCTGGGCGGGAGTGATACGCAGTATTTT.

The gene calls are TRBV13 and TRBJ2-1; D unresolved. The CDR3 is 14 residues long. Germline V gene data show CDR1 as PRHDT and CDR2 as FYEKMQ (reference sequence). The ends were cut back, 0 bases at V and 7 bases at J, with 10 bases in the middle. CDR3 sequence: CASSLGLLENEQFF. The CDR3 nucleotides are TGTGCCAGCAGCTTAGGACTCCTCGAGAATGAGCAGTTCTTC. Filled out from reference TRBV13 and TRBJ2-1, the complete variable domain reads AAGVIQSPRHLIKEKRETATLKCYPIPRHDTVYWYQQGPGQDPQFLISFYEKMQSDKGSIPDRFSAQQFSDYHSELNMSSLELGDSALYFCASSLGLLENEQFFGPGTRLTVL.

The chain employs TRBV7-2 and TRBJ2-3, with D unclear. The V and J ends lost 1 base and 7 bases respectively, with 12 bases between them. This CDR3 is built from 14 residues. CDR1 and CDR2 from the germline V gene are SGHTA and FQGNSA. CDR3 amino acids: CASSLVLAGYTQYF. CDR3 in DNA: TGTGCCAGCAGCTTAGTTTTGGCCGGCTATACGCAGTATTTT.

This chain uses TRBV7-2 with TRBJ1-2, with no clear D. Germline-derived CDR1 and CDR2 are SGHTA and FQGNSA. V dropped 4 bases and J dropped 8 bases, with 17 bases sitting between them. CDR3 length: 14 amino acids. CDR3 region: CASSWASTTGGYTF. In DNA, the CDR3 is TGTGCCAGCAGCTGGGCCTCAACTACGGGAGGCTACACCTTC.

This sequence joins TRBV30 and TRBJ2-2, with D perhaps matching TRBD2 (6 bases). From germline, CDR1 is GTSNPN and CDR2 SVGIG (reference sequence). The V end lost 4 bases, the J end lost 0 bases, and 12 bases lay between the germline ends. This CDR3 is built from 15 residues. The CDR3, as DNA: TGTGCCTGGAACGTCGGGACTTCGAACACCGGGGAGCTGTTTTTT. It is translated as CAWNVGTSNTGELFF.

The CDR3 here is CASVWGTGEGTDTQYF. DNA of the CDR3: TGTGCCAGCGTTTGGGGGACAGGGGAAGGCACAGATACGCAGTATTTT. The V and J genes are TRBV27 and TRBJ2-3, with 10 bases lining up with TRBD1. From germline, CDR1 is MNHEY and CDR2 SMNVEV (reference sequence). This CDR3 is built from 16 residues. With 8 bases clipped from V and 1 base from J, the junction kept 9 bases outside the gene matches.